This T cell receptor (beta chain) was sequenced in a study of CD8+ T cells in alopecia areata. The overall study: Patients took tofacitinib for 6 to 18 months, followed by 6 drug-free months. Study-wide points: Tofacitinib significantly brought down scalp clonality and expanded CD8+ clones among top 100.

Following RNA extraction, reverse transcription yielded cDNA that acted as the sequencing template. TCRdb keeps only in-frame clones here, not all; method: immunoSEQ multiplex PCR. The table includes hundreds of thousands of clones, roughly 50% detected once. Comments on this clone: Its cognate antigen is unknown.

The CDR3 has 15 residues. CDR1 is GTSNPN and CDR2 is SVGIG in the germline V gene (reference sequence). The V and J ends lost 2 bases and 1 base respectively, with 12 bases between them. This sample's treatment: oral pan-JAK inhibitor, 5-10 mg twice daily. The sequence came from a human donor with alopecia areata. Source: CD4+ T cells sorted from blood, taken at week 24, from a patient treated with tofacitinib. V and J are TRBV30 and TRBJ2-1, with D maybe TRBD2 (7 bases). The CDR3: CAWSRRGASYNEQFF. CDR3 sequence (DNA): TGTGCCTGGAGTAGACGGGGGGCATCCTACAATGAGCAGTTCTTC.